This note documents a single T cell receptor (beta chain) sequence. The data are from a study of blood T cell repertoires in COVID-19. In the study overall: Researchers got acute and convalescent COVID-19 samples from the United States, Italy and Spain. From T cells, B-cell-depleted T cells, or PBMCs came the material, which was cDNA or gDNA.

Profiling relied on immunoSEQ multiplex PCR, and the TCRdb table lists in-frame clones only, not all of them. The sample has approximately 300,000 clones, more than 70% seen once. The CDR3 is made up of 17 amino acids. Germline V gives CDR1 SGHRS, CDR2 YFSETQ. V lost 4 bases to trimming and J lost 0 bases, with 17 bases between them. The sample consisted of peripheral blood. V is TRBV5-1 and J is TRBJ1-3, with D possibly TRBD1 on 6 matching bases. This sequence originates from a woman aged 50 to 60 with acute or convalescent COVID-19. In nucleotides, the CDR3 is TGCGCCAGCAGCCCCGGTGGGGGCCTAAGCTCTGGAAACACCATATATTTT. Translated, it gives CASSPGGGLSSGNTIYF.